The clone carrying this T cell receptor beta chain showed up just a few times. The data stem from a study of regulatory T cells in long-lasting Graves disease. In the study overall: Graves' disease counted as persistent after over 5 years of antithyroid drugs with positive TSH receptor antibodies.

HTBI primers from iRepertoire and Arm-PCR of CDR3 regions yielded the TCR beta libraries. A single record per CDR3 protein comes from TCRdb applying MiXCR to the multiplex PCR reads. The data hold approximately 500,000 distinct CDR3 sequences, with about 22% observed a single time. The CDR3 sequence is 11 residues long. Germline V gene lookup returns CDR1 DFQATT and CDR2 SNEGSKA (reference sequence). V lost 7 bases and J lost 1, with 7 bases in between. Time point defined: persistent/refractory GD, antithyroid drugs over 5 years with positive TRAb. RNA from PBMCs was the source of the TCR library. The rearrangement joins TRBV20-1 to TRBJ1-1; D is ambiguous. The material sequenced was peripheral blood mononuclear cells (PBMCs), taken when the disease was refractory, from a patient treated with antithyroid drugs. The TCR comes from a female donor with Graves disease. CDR3 in DNA: TGCAGTGTGAAGGGGAACACTGAAGCTTTCTTT. Residues: CSVKGNTEAFF.